This entry features one T cell receptor beta chain sequence. Its antigen is unknown. A read error may account for a junction end that differs from germline. It was RNA transcripts that yielded the amplified TCR beta CDR3 regions. Researchers ran a first-round RT-PCR on the TCR CDR3 using the HTBI primer set. TCRdb re-analysed the multiplex PCR reads in MiXCR, keeping a single row per CDR3 protein. The sample lists approximately 700,000 distinct CDR3 sequences, roughly 46% occurring once. This entry belongs to a study of T cells in Graves' hyperthyroidism and ophthalmopathy. The germline CDR1 and CDR2 sequences are SGHVS and FQNEAQ. This CDR3 is 14 amino acids long. Whole-study findings and limits: With a median lead of around 5.9 months before onset, the model predicted ophthalmopathy.

This sequence originates from an adult man with Graves' disease, either hyperthyroidism or ophthalmopathy (not recorded which). The source material was peripheral blood or thyroid tissue (not recorded which). The chain carries TRBV7-8 and TRBJ1-1; D gene ambiguous. CDR3 protein: CASSTDGLNTEASF. The CDR3 coding sequence is TGTGCCAGCAGCACGGACGGACTGAACACTGAAGCTTCCTTT.